The TCR beta chain under discussion was sequenced for a study of T cell changes during pregnancy in multiple sclerosis. Germline lookup yields CDR1 MNHNS and CDR2 SASEGT. The V and J ends lost 3 bases and 4 bases, in that order; junction bases with no gene match: 8. The CDR3 is made up of 15 amino acids. TCRdb's copy holds only in-frame clones and misses some; the assay was immunoSEQ multiplex PCR. The sample records 39,000 or so clones, about nine tenths being singletons. The chain combines TRBV6-1 with TRBJ1-1; 7 bases fit TRBD1. The clonotype comes from a female donor with multiple sclerosis, enrolled in a pregnancy study. The material was CD8+ T cells from peripheral blood mononuclear cells, obtained after pregnancy. In nucleotides, the CDR3 is TGTGCCAGCAGTGACCGAGGGGGCTGGGGCACTGAAGCTTTCTTT. Translated: CASSDRGGWGTEAFF.